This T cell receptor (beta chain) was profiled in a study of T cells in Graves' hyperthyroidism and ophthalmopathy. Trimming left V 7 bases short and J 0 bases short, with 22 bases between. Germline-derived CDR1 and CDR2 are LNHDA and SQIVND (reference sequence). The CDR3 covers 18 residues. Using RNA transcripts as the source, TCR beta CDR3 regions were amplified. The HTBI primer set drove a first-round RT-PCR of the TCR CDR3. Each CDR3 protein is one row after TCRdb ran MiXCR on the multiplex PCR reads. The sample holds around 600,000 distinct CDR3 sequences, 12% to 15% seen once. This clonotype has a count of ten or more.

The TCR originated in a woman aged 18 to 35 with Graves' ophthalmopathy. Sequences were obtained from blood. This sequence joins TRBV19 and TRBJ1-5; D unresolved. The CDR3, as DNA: TGTGCCAGTAACCCGACCCTTTGGGGAACATATAGCAATCAGCCCCAGCATTTT. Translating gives CASNPTLWGTYSNQPQHF.